This T cell receptor beta chain was obtained from a study of a mutant IDH1 vaccine in newly diagnosed glioma (dated by TCRdb to the early 2020s). As for the study more broadly: Patients were given eight vaccinations, in weeks 1, 3, 5, 7, 11, 15, 19 and 23, which matched visits V03 through V10. Six visits were used for peripheral blood collection: V03 (baseline), V05, V07, V10, V12 and V13. Before enrollment, most patients had been given radiochemotherapy with temozolomide as standard therapy, while the rest had received either radiotherapy alone or temozolomide alone. Vaccination was initiated 4-6 weeks after radiotherapy alone, or concurrently with temozolomide cycles in the chemotherapy-containing groups. For exploratory analyses, under 30 treated patients had longitudinal TCRB deep sequencing done wherever samples were available. Of the roughly 30 treated patients, roughly 60% were male and about 38% were female, and the mean age was approximately 40 years.

Reading the label with the study, this specimen's time point is: week 11, during vaccination. Each vaccine dose was 300 ug of a 20-mer mutant IDH1 peptide in Montanide, given subcutaneously with topical imiquimod. All donors had newly diagnosed IDH1-mutant astrocytomas of WHO grade 3 or 4 that showed loss of nuclear ATRX. The samples were drawn from NOA16, a multicentre, single-arm, open-label phase I trial in Germany that tested a mutant IDH1 peptide vaccine in humans for the first time. Genomic DNA for TCRB sequencing was extracted from EDTA blood using the DNeasy Blood and Tissue Kit. On this clone itself: It has no known antigen specificity. Within one base of it there is no much larger clone, and no base qualities were kept.

Library construction relied on the immunoSEQ multiplex PCR assay. The hsTCRB Kit was used according to the manufacturer's protocol to amplify rearranged TCR beta chain sequences. An Illumina MiSeq was used to sequence the TCRB libraries. The published analysis was carried out like this. Demultiplexing, trimming and gene mapping were performed with the kit vendor's proprietary platform. TCRdb obtained this table from immuneACCESS and retained in-frame rearrangements with V and J assigned. These tables miss some clones; where compared with another copy, unresolved V genes account for less than half of the shortfall, and the remainder is unexplained. V, J and clone size were drawn from that table, and D and trimming were deduced from the DNA. For this sample the table gives about 61,000 clones, of which 75% to 85% were detected only once. The top ten constitute over 4.5% of the sample. Trimming at the junction amounts to 0 bases on V and 9 bases on J, and the germline ends lie 7 bases apart. Reading the germline V gene gives CDR1 SGDLS and CDR2 YYNGEE. The CDR3 starts with the cysteine, ends with the phenylalanine, and has 12 residues. Just CDR3 DNA is preserved here, 36 bases in frame from base 1.

Study-level results and caveats: The authors stated that sample limitations prevented analyses of patient blood samples from being reproduced. Availability determined which PBMC samples were chosen for TCRB deep sequencing. Immune responses induced by the vaccine were seen in around 93% of patients across multiple MHC alleles. No apparent relationship was observed between pseudoprogression and alterations in the top peripheral T cell clonotypes detected by TCRB sequencing.

This specimen was PBMCs, taken from a glioma patient whose treatment included an IDH1 peptide vaccine. Rearrangement joined TRBV9 to TRBJ2-1, with an unclear D gene assignment. The source of this sequence is a man aged 50-60 years with glioma. The CDR3 protein: CASSVGASEQFF. The DNA sequence is given as TGTGCCAGCAGCGTAGGGGCCTCTGAGCAGTTCTTC. The full variable domain, with segments outside the CDR3 supplied by the reference TRBV9 and TRBJ2-1 proteins, appears as DSGVTQTPKHLITATGQRVTLRCSPRSGDLSVYWYQQSLDQGLQFLIQYYNGEERAKGNILERFSAQQFPDLHSELNLSSLELGDSALYFCASSVGASEQFFGPGTRLTVL.